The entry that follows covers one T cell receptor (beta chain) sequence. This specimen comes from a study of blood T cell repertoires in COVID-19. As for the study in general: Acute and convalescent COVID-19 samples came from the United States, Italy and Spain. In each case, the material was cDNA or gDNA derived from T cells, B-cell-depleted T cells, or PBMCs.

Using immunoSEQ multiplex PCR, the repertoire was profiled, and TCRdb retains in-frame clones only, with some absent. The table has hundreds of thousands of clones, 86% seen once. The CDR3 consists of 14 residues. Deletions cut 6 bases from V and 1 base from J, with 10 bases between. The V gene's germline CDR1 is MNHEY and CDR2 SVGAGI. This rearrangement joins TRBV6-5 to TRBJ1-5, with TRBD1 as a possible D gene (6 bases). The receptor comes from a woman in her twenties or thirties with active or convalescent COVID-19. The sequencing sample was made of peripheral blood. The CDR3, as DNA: TGTGCCAGCAGGGCCGGACAGAGCAATCAGCCCCAGCATTTT. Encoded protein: CASRAGQSNQPQHF.